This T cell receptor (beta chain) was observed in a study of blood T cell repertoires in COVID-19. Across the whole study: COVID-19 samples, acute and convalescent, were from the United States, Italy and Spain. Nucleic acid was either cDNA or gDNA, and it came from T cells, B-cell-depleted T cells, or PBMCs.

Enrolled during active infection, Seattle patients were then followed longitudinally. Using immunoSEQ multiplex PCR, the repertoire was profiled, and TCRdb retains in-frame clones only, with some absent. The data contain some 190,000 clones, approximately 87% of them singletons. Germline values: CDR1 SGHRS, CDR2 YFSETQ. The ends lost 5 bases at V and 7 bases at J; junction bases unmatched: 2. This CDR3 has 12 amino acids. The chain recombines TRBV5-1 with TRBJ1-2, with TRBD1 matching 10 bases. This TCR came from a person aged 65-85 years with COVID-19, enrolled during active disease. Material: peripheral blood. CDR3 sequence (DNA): TGCGCCAGCAGTCGGGACAGGGGTGGCTACACCTTC. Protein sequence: CASSRDRGGYTF.